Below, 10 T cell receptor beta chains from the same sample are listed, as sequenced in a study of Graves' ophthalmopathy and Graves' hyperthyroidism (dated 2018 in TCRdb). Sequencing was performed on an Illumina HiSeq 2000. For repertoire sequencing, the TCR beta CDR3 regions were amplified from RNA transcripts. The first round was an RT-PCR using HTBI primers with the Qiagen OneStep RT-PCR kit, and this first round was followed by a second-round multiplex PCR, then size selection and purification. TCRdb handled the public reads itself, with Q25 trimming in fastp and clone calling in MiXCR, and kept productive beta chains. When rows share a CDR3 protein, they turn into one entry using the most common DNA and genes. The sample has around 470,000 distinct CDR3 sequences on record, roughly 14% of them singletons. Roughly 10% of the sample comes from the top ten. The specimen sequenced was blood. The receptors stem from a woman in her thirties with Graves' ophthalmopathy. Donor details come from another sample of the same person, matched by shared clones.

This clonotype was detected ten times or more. The CDR3 DNA reads as TGTGCCAGCAGCTTACAGGGGATCGACGACGGCTACACCTTC. Translation gives CASSLQGIDDGYTF. The chain recombines TRBV28 with TRBJ1-2; 7 nucleotides line up with TRBD1. Germline V lookup: CDR1 MDHEN, CDR2 SYDVKM. This CDR3 spans 14 amino acids. V dropped 6 bases and J dropped 8; count of bases not matched to a gene: 12.

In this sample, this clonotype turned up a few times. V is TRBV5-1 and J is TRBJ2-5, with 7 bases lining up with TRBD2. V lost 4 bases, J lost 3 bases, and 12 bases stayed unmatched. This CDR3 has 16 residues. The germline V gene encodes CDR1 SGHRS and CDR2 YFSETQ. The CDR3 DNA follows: TGCGCCAGCAGCGCTCAGCCGGCTAGCGGAGAAGAGACCCAGTACTTC. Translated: CASSAQPASGEETQYF.

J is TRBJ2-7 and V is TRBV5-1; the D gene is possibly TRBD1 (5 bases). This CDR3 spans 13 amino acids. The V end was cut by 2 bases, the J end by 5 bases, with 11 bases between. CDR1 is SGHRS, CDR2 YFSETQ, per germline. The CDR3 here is CASSFKGIDEQYF. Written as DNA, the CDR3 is TGCGCCAGCAGCTTCAAGGGGATCGACGAGCAGTACTTC. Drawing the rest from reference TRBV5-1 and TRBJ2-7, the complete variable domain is KAGVTQTPRYLIKTRGQQVTLSCSPISGHRSVSWYQQTPGQGLQFLFEYFSETQRNKGNFPGRFSGRQFSNSRSEMNVSTLELGDSALYLCASSFKGIDEQYFGPGTRLTVT.

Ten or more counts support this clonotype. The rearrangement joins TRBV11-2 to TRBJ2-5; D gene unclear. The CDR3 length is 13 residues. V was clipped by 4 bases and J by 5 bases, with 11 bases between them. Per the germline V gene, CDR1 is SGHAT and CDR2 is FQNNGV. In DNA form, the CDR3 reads TGTGCCAGCAGCTGGTCGAAGGCTGAGACCCAGTACTTC. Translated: CASSWSKAETQYF.

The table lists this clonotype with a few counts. The CDR3 protein is CASSRQGLRTDTQYF. CDR3 DNA: TGTGCCAGCAGCAGACAGGGTCTGCGCACAGATACGCAGTATTTT. The chain links TRBV12-3 or TRBV12-4 to TRBJ2-3; 7 bases match TRBD1. This CDR3 is 15 amino acids long. V was pared by 6 bases and J by 1 base, with 7 bases of the junction left unmatched.

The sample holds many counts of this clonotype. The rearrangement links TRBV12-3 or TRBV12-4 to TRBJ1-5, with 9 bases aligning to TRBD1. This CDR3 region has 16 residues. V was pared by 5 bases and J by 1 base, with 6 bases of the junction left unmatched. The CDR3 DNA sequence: TGTGCCAGCAGTGTCACCGGGACAGGGAGCAATCAGCCCCAGCATTTT. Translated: CASSVTGTGSNQPQHF.

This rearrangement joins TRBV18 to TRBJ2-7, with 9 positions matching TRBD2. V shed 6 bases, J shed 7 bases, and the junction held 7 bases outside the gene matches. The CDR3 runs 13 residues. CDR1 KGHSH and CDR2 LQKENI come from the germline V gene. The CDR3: CASSLGTSREQYF. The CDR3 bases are TGTGCCAGCTCTCTAGGGACTAGCCGGGAGCAGTACTTC.

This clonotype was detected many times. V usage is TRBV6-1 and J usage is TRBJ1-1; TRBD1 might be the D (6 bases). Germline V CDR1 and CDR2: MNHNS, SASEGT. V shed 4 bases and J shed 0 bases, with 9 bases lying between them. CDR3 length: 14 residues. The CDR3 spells CASSGTDLNTEAFF. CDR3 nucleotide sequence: TGTGCCAGCAGTGGGACAGACTTGAACACTGAAGCTTTCTTT.

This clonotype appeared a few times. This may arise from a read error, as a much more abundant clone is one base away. The CDR3 is CASSLYGEVGETKYF. The DNA of the CDR3 is TGTGCCAGCAGCTTATACGGGGAGGTGGGGGAGACCAAGTACTTC. The chain combines TRBV7-2 with TRBJ2-5; D might be TRBD2 (6 bases). The germline V gene has CDR1 SGHTA and CDR2 FQGNSA. The CDR3 totals 15 residues.

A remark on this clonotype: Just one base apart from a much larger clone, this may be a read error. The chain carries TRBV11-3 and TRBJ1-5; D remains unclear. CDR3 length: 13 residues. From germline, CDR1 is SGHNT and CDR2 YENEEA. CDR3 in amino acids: CAISVTRNQPQHF. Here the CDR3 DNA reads TGTGCCATCAGCGTCACAAGAAATCAGCCCCAGCATTTT.